This T cell receptor beta chain is drawn from a study of blood T cell repertoires in COVID-19. About the research overall: Samples taken during acute and convalescent COVID-19 were collected in the United States, Italy and Spain. In each case, the material was cDNA or gDNA derived from T cells, B-cell-depleted T cells, or PBMCs.

V was clipped by 0 bases and J by 7 bases, with 20 bases between them. The germline V gene encodes CDR1 SGHNT and CDR2 YYREEE (reference sequence). The CDR3 contains 17 residues. Original processing methods: Reference gene primer amplification gave nucleated cell count estimates. TCRdb keeps only in-frame clones here, not all; method: immunoSEQ multiplex PCR. D and trimming were read from the DNA, whereas the V and J calls and clone size are those reported in that table. The sample holds a few hundred thousand clones, approximately 90% seen once. The sample consisted of peripheral blood. V and J are TRBV5-4 and TRBJ2-1; D may be TRBD2 (6 bases). This TCR was recovered from a woman aged 55-69 years with acute or convalescent COVID-19. The CDR3, as DNA: TGTGCCAGCAGCTTGGCCCGGTGGACTACCCCAGGTAATGAGCAGTTCTTC. Translating gives CASSLARWTTPGNEQFF.